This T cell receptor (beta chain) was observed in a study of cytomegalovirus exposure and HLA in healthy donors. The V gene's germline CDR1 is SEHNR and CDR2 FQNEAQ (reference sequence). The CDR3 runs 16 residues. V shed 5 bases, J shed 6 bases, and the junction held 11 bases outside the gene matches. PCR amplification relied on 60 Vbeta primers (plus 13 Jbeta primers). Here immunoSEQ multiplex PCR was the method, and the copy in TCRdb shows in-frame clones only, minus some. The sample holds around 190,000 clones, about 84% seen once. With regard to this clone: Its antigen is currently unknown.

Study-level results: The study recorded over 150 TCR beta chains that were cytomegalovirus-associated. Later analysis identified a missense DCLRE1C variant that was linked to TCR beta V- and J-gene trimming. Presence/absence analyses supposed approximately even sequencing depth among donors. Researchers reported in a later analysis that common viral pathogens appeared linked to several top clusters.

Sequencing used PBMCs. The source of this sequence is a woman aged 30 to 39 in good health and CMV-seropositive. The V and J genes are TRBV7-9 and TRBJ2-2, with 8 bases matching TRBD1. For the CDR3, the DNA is TGTGCCAGCAGCCCTCTCGACAGGGGCAGCCCCGGGGAGCTGTTTTTT. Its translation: CASSPLDRGSPGELFF.